Here is one TCR beta chain with its context. Its target is unknown. The data were taken from a study of T-cell reconstitution after alpha-beta-depleted transplantation in children. Points from the study as a whole: Surviving recipient T cells and thymic progenitors underlay high day-60 TCRbeta diversity in some patients. Several hundred graft clones that had expanded were reportedly the source of alpha-beta T cells about two months after transplant. Diversity and T-cell counts at one year after transplant derived mostly from new T cells.

The authors prepared the TCRbeta library with unique molecular identifiers. TCRdb re-called the PCR reads with MiXCR, one entry per CDR3 protein. The table includes approximately 1,000,000 distinct CDR3 sequences, under 30% detected once. The CDR3 contains 16 residues. Germline V gene sequence: CDR1 SGDLS, CDR2 YYNGEE. Trimming cost V 4 bases and J 4 bases; bases outside gene matches: 9. The sequence was obtained from a boy less than two years old who had a stem cell transplant for SCID, so the T cells may come from the graft donor. The material sequenced was PBMCs, mostly from graft donor cells, taken 360 days after TCRalphabeta/CD19-depleted stem cell transplant. The chain combines TRBV9 with TRBJ2-3; 10 nucleotides match TRBD2. The CDR3 coding sequence is TGTGCCAGCAGCACCCGAGCAGGACTAGCGGCAGATACGCAGTATTTT. As protein: CASSTRAGLAADTQYF.